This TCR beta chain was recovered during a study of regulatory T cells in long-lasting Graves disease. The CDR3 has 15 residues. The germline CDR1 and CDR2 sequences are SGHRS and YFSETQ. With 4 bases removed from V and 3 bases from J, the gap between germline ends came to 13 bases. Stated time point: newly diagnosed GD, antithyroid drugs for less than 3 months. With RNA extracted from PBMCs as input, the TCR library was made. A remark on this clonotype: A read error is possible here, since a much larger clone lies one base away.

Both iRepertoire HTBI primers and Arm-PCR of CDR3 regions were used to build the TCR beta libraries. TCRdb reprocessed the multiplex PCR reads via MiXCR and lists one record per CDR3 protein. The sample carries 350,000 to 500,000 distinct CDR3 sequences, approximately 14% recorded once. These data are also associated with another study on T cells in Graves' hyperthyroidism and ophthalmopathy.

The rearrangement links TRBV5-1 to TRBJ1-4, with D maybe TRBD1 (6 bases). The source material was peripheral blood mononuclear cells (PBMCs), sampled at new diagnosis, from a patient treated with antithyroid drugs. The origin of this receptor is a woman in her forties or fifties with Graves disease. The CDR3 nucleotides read TGCGCCAGCAGCACTACAGGGTTCGCTAATGAAAAACTGTTTTTT. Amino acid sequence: CASSTTGFANEKLFF.